Each of the 3 T cell receptor delta chains below was sequenced from the same sample in a study of Vδ1+ human thymocytes. Study results and limitations: In the thymus, TRG and TRD repertoires looked highly polyclonal with Gaussian CDR3 lengths.

Their cognate antigens are unknown. The template was reverse-transcribed extracted RNA. The CDR3 regions were amplified by multiplex PCR from V-gene primers to a constant-region primer. TCRdb reanalysed the multiplex PCR reads via CATT. The table lists about 53,000 delta-chain clones, around 16% of them singletons. The sequencing input was Vdelta1+ gamma-delta thymocytes from the thymus. Described subset: FACS-sorted CD3+ TCRalphabeta- TCRVdelta1+ TCRVdelta2- thymocytes. Receptors originate from a girl under two years old who had congenital heart surgery.

This clone has just a few counts. The chain recombines TRDV1 with TRDJ1; D possibly corresponds to TRDD3 (6 bases). V was cut by 5 bases and J by 0 bases, with 31 bases left in between. Per the germline V gene, CDR1 is TSWWSYY and CDR2 is QGS. The CDR3 is made up of 21 amino acids. The CDR3 region is CALGTEAPPSTGSPYTDKLIF. The CDR3 DNA sequence: TGTGCTCTTGGGACCGAGGCCCCACCCTCCACTGGGTCCCCGTACACCGATAAACTCATCTTT.

This clone was observed a few times. J is TRDJ2 and V is TRDV1; 13 bases line up with TRDD3. This CDR3 region has 24 residues. The V gene end was trimmed by 8 bases and the J gene end by 0 bases; junction bases not matched to a gene: 27. Germline V gene lookup returns CDR1 TSWWSYY and CDR2 QGS. In DNA form, the CDR3 reads TGTGCTCTTACTTCCTTCCTACGGTCAACTGGGGGATACGCCTCCAAAGCTTTGACAGCACAACTCTTCTTT. Its translation is CALTSFLRSTGGYASKALTAQLFF.

The genes are TRDV1 and TRDJ1; 9 bases align to TRDD3. This CDR3 has 26 amino acids. Per germline, CDR1 TSWWSYY and CDR2 QGS. J gave up 0 bases and V 2 bases, and 34 bases lay outside the gene matches. CDR3 DNA sequence: TGTGCTCTTGGGGAAAGAACTTCCTCGCCTCTGTTCCTACTGGGGGACCATGATTCGTACACCGATAAACTCATCTTT. Its protein product is CALGERTSSPLFLLGDHDSYTDKLIF.